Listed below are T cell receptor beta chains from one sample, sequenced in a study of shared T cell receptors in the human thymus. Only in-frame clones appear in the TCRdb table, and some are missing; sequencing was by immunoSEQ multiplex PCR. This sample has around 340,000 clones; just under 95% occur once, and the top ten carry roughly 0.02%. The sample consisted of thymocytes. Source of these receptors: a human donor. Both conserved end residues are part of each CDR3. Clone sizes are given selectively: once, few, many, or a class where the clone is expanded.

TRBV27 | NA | CASSLGQNTEAFF
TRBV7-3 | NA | CASSPALTLAGAHHEQFF
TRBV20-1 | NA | CSAAGNTEAFF
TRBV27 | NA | CASSLSDRVSTGELFF
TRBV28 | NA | CASSRAGGPTEQFF
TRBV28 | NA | CASSLRRAGGNTIYF
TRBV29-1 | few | CSVGEGALAGNSYEQYF
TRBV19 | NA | CASSIALRLRDSGANVLTF
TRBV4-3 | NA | CASSQGTGNTGELFF
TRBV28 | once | CASSLTQGSGNTIYF
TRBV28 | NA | CARPTGYTGELFF
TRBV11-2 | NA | CASSLGGGRWPYNEQFF
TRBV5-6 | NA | CASSRLAGTTDTQYF
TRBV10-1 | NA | CASSESLSETQYF
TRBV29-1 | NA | CSVEESSGNTIYF